This entry describes one T cell receptor beta chain. This sample is drawn from a study of blood T cell repertoires in COVID-19. Across the whole study: The study drew acute and convalescent COVID-19 samples from the United States, Italy and Spain. From T cells, B-cell-depleted T cells, or PBMCs came the material, which was cDNA or gDNA.

Original analysis: The authors estimated nucleated cell counts from reference gene primer amplification. Some clones are missing from TCRdb's copy, which holds only in-frame ones; the method was immunoSEQ multiplex PCR. The V and J calls and clone size were taken over from that table, and D and trimming were inferred from the DNA. The sample contains under 200,000 clones, roughly 91% of which appear only once. This CDR3 has 14 residues. Germline V gene data show CDR1 as MNHEY and CDR2 as SMNVEV (reference sequence). V dropped 3 bases and J dropped 5 bases, with 11 bases sitting between them. J is TRBJ2-1 and V is TRBV27; D perhaps matches TRBD1 (5 bases). The sample comprised peripheral blood. The receptor was derived from a man younger than 35 with acute or convalescent COVID-19. The DNA of the CDR3 is TGTGCCAGCAGTTTTTCCAGGGTTAACAATGAGCAGTTCTTC. It is translated as CASSFSRVNNEQFF.